This is a list of T cell receptor beta chains from one sample in a study of blood T cell repertoires in COVID-19. The protocol was immunoSEQ multiplex PCR, while the TCRdb copy is restricted to in-frame clones and leaves out a portion. The table has about 73,000 clones, 83% seen once; the top ten hold roughly 6%. Material: peripheral blood. The receptors were gathered from a woman in her fifties or sixties with acute or convalescent COVID-19. Each CDR3 is given with its conserved first and last residue. A D gene is named only where the DNA matches it firmly. Clone size appears in some rows only: once, few, many, or a class for an expanded clone.

CDR3 | size | D | V
CASRWTGRRSGYTF | NA | TRBD1 | TRBV6-5
CASSLSTGERRQYF | once | NA | TRBV27
CASSLQGSVGANVLTF | few | NA | TRBV7-9
CASSIAGQGYGYTF | NA | TRBD1 | TRBV19
CASSLAHRVYEQYF | NA | NA | TRBV11-2
CASSQEGLAGGRAPTGELFF | once | TRBD2 | TRBV4-1
CASSPPRERIRGNTIYF | NA | NA | TRBV18
CASQPGTGIYEQYF | few | TRBD1 | TRBV6-5
CASSLQGASTQYF | few | TRBD1 | TRBV10-1
CASSSAGGPRDTQYF | NA | TRBD2 | TRBV10-2
CASSEGPRWNTEAFF | NA | NA | TRBV6-1
CASSETSPIDQPQHF | NA | NA | TRBV6-1
CASSLAGAGNTEAFF | NA | NA | TRBV7-2
CASRTGGQNTGELFF | NA | TRBD2 | TRBV11-2
CASRDRASGELFF | NA | TRBD1 | TRBV9
CASSPKEGNQPQHF | few | NA | TRBV18
CATSDRGQGYTF | once | TRBD1 | TRBV24-1
CASTRVSGSNTEAFF | once | NA | TRBV6-5
CASSILSTGHYGYTF | NA | TRBD1 | TRBV19
CASSVAGFGYTF | NA | NA | TRBV9
CASRAPGQGMNTEAFF | NA | TRBD1 | TRBV3-1/TRBV3-2
CSARPGVYTF | NA | NA | TRBV20-1
CASSLNTGGGYEQYF | NA | TRBD1 | TRBV11-2
CASSAGGGLNNEQFF | NA | NA | TRBV9
CASSFMEEQFF | NA | NA | TRBV2
CASSSDQGFYGYTF | NA | NA | TRBV5-6
CASSVGQGFTGELFF | NA | TRBD1 | TRBV2
CASKDREYNQPQHF | NA | TRBD1 | TRBV2
CASSPRGTLRNTEAFF | once | NA | TRBV7-6
CAWRRTSGPGELFF | NA | TRBD2 | TRBV30
CASSQQGSGTEAFF | NA | NA | TRBV11-2
CASSYRGQRYEQYF | NA | TRBD1 | TRBV6-5
CASRATGGGSTEAFF | NA | TRBD1 | TRBV2